The 28 T cell receptor beta chains below all came from one sample that was sequenced in a study of Tregs in tolerant kidney transplant recipients. The repertoire was sequenced with immunoSEQ multiplex PCR; TCRdb's copy has only in-frame clones and lacks some. The sample consists of 100,000 to 150,000 clones, around nine tenths of them appearing once. The sequenced sample was CD4+ T cells from blood. These receptors all stem from a human donor in good health.

The rearrangement uses TRBV7-2 and TRBJ2-7; D gene ambiguous. In germline, CDR1 is SGHTA, CDR2 FQGNSA. CDR3 length: 12 residues. V lost 6 bases to trimming and J lost 5 bases, with 11 bases between them. Here the CDR3 reads CASSYVFHEQYF. CDR3 DNA sequence: TGTGCCAGCAGTTACGTTTTCCACGAGCAGTACTTC.

The chain employs TRBV7-2 and TRBJ1-5; D possibly corresponds to TRBD1 (5 bases). This CDR3 has 15 amino acids. The germline V gene encodes CDR1 SGHTA and CDR2 FQGNSA. Trimming removed 3 bases from V and 4 bases from J, with 13 bases in between. The DNA of the CDR3 is TGTGCCAGCAGCTTCGGGGCCTTAGGGAATCAGCCCCAGCATTTT. It is translated as CASSFGALGNQPQHF.

The rearrangement links TRBV27 to TRBJ1-3; a possible D gene is TRBD1 (5 bases). CDR1 and CDR2 (germline): MNHEY, SMNVEV (reference sequence). There are 16 residues in the CDR3. V lost 5 bases, J lost 0 bases, and 14 bases lay in between. CDR3 in amino acids: CASSPLGGVSGNTIYF. Written as DNA, the CDR3 is TGTGCCAGCAGTCCCCTGGGGGGTGTCTCTGGAAACACCATATATTTT.

V and J are TRBV27 and TRBJ1-2; D is unclear. Germline CDR1 MNHEY, CDR2 SMNVEV (reference sequence). Between the trimmed V and J ends, which lost 2 bases and 7 bases, there was a span of 8 bases. CDR3 length: 12 residues. DNA of the CDR3: TGTGCCAGCAGTTTAGGAATCCCTGGCTACACCTTC. Its protein is CASSLGIPGYTF.

The chain employs TRBV2 and TRBJ1-2; D not certain. Germline V CDR1 and CDR2: SNHLY, FYNNEI. Trimming pared 6 bases from V and 5 bases from J, leaving 16 bases between. The CDR3 is 14 residues long. CDR3 in amino acids: CASSLTPGEYGYTF. In nucleotides, the CDR3 is TGTGCCAGCAGCCTGACCCCGGGTGAATATGGCTACACCTTC.

The V and J genes are TRBV6-5 and TRBJ1-1; D ambiguous. Deletions cut 5 bases from V and 4 bases from J, with 11 bases between. The CDR3 runs to 13 residues. Germline CDR1 and CDR2: MNHEY and SVGAGI. The CDR3 loop is CASSQRGPTEAFF. The CDR3 nucleotides are TGTGCCAGCAGTCAACGAGGGCCCACTGAAGCTTTCTTT.

V is TRBV18 and J is TRBJ1-2, with D perhaps TRBD1 (5 bases). Per germline, CDR1 KGHSH and CDR2 LQKENI. V was pared by 3 bases and J by 2 bases, with 7 bases between. This CDR3 region has 13 residues. The CDR3 reads CASSPTENYGYTF. The CDR3, as DNA: TGTGCCAGCTCACCGACAGAGAACTATGGCTACACCTTC.

The gene calls are TRBV2 and TRBJ2-7; possible D gene TRBD2, 6 bases. CDR1 SNHLY and CDR2 FYNNEI come from the germline V gene. The CDR3 length is 17 residues. Trimming left V 2 bases short and J 4 bases short, with 21 bases between. The chain's CDR3 is CASSEKGLGLASYEQYF. In nucleotides, the CDR3 is TGTGCCAGCAGTGAAAAGGGTCTCGGGCTAGCGAGTTACGAGCAGTACTTC. The full variable domain, with the rest looked up from reference TRBV2 and TRBJ2-7, is EPEVTQTPSHQVTQMGQEVILRCVPISNHLYFYWYRQILGQKVEFLVSFYNNEISEKSEIFDDQFSVERPDGSNFTLKIRSTKLEDSAMYFCASSEKGLGLASYEQYFGPGTRLTVT.

The CDR3 loop is CASSWEGNTGELFF. As DNA, the CDR3 is TGTGCCAGCAGTTGGGAGGGCAACACCGGGGAGCTGTTTTTT. This chain uses TRBV6-4 with TRBJ2-2; 7 bases are shared with TRBD2. CDR1 is MRHNA and CDR2 is SNTAGT in the germline V gene. The V and J ends lost 5 bases and 2 bases, in that order; junction bases with no gene match: 2. The CDR3 has 14 residues.

The chain combines TRBV6-6 with TRBJ1-2; 7 positions agree with TRBD1. V lost 6 bases to trimming and J lost 4 bases; unmatched junction nucleotides: 5. CDR3 length equals 13 residues. Germline assignment: CDR1 MNHNY and CDR2 SVGAGI (reference sequence). The CDR3 DNA is TGTGCCAGCAGCGAGGGACAGAGCTATGGCTACACCTTC. It encodes CASSEGQSYGYTF.

The J gene is TRBJ2-7, the V gene TRBV27; possibly TRBD1 or TRBD2 for D (5 bases each). The V gene's germline CDR1 is MNHEY and CDR2 SMNVEV (reference sequence). The CDR3 spans 12 residues. Trimming took off 7 bases at V and 12 bases at J, with 19 bases between the two ends. The CDR3 spells CASTGPRKSWYF. CDR3 in DNA: TGTGCCAGCACGGGACCCCGCAAGAGTTGGTACTTC.

This chain links TRBV25-1 with TRBJ1-1; TRBD1 might be the D (5 bases). The germline V gene has CDR1 MGHDK and CDR2 SYGVNS. Trimming stripped 1 base from V and 4 bases from J, with 7 bases between. This CDR3 spans 13 amino acids. Here the CDR3 DNA reads TGTGCCAGCAGTGAATGGGGGGGCACTGAAGCTTTCTTT. Translation gives CASSEWGGTEAFF.

The chain combines TRBV9 with TRBJ2-7; TRBD1 matches at 7 bases. CDR1 and CDR2 (germline): SGDLS, YYNGEE. The CDR3 is made up of 12 amino acids. V was clipped by 5 bases and J by 3 bases; unmatched bases: 2. CDR3 in amino acids: CASRGDSYEQYF. In DNA form, the CDR3 reads TGTGCCAGCAGGGGGGACAGCTACGAGCAGTACTTC. Together with reference TRBV9 and TRBJ2-7, the CDR3 gives the full variable domain: DSGVTQTPKHLITATGQRVTLRCSPRSGDLSVYWYQQSLDQGLQFLIQYYNGEERAKGNILERFSAQQFPDLHSELNLSSLELGDSALYFCASRGDSYEQYFGPGTRLTVT.

The chain is built from TRBV10-1 and TRBJ2-5; no definite D call. The CDR3 runs 15 residues. Germline lookup yields CDR1 WNHNN and CDR2 SYGVQD (reference sequence). V was shortened by 11 bases and J by 2 bases, with 21 bases between the two germline ends. The CDR3 DNA sequence: TGCGCCGACACCCCGTCGGCCGTGGTGCAAGAGACCCAGTACTTC. Translated, it gives CADTPSAVVQETQYF.

This sequence joins TRBV7-9 and TRBJ1-1; the D is unclear. Trimming shortened V by 2 bases and J by 1 base, and 8 bases separated the two germline ends. The CDR3 sequence is 14 residues long. CDR1 and CDR2 from the germline V gene are SEHNR and FQNEAQ (reference sequence). The CDR3 reads CASSLSGSNTEAFF. DNA of the CDR3: TGTGCCAGCAGCTTAAGTGGATCGAACACTGAAGCTTTCTTT.

This rearrangement joins TRBV25-1 to TRBJ2-7; 9 nucleotides agree with TRBD2. This CDR3 spans 14 amino acids. V dropped 6 bases and J dropped 0; count of bases not matched to a gene: 3. Germline V CDR1 and CDR2: MGHDK, SYGVNS. CDR3 protein: CASRSGRSSYEQYF. The CDR3 nucleotides are TGTGCCAGCAGGAGCGGGAGGAGCTCCTACGAGCAGTACTTC.

The chain is built from TRBV6-5 and TRBJ1-4; possibly TRBD1 for D (6 bases). This CDR3 comprises 15 residues. Trimming left V 0 bases short and J 7 bases short, with 12 bases between. Germline CDR1 MNHEY, CDR2 SVGAGI. The CDR3 DNA sequence: TGTGCCAGCAGTTACTCGTACAGGGTCGGTGAAAAACTGTTTTTT. Translated: CASSYSYRVGEKLFF.

In the case of this clone: The same CDR3 is also encoded by other DNA sequences in this sample. The chain employs TRBV7-9 and TRBJ1-2, with D tentatively TRBD1 (6 bases). Trimming took 1 base from V and 8 from J, leaving 11 bases between them. Looked up from germline, CDR1 is SEHNR and CDR2 is FQNEAQ (reference sequence). The CDR3 runs 13 residues. In DNA, the CDR3 is TGTGCCAGCAGCTTAGTACAGGGTCGCGGCTACACCTTC. This sequence encodes CASSLVQGRGYTF.

The rearrangement uses TRBV7-2 and TRBJ2-5; 7 bases agree with TRBD2. V shed 5 bases, J shed 2 bases, and the junction held 5 bases outside the gene matches. This CDR3 spans 14 amino acids. Per the germline V gene, CDR1 is SGHTA and CDR2 is FQGNSA. CDR3 coding DNA: TGTGCCAGCAGCGGCAGACTAGCACAAGAGACCCAGTACTTC. It is translated as CASSGRLAQETQYF.

The V gene is TRBV18, the J gene TRBJ2-7; D remains unclear. The CDR3 length is 14 residues. V dropped 4 bases and J dropped 6 bases, with 16 bases sitting between them. Per germline, CDR1 KGHSH and CDR2 LQKENI. The CDR3 DNA follows: TGTGCCAGCTCACTTGTCCCTGAAGGTGGCGAGCAGTACTTC. It encodes CASSLVPEGGEQYF.

The chain recombines TRBV10-2 with TRBJ1-2; 7 nucleotides match TRBD1. Germline values: CDR1 WSHSY, CDR2 SAAADI. The ends lost 3 bases at V and 8 bases at J; junction bases unmatched: 6. The CDR3 has 13 amino acids. The CDR3 DNA is TGCGCCAGCAGTGAAGTGACAGGGTTCGGCTACACCTTC. Encoded protein: CASSEVTGFGYTF.

This sequence joins TRBV7-9 and TRBJ2-1; D may match TRBD1 or TRBD2 (6 bases each). The CDR3 spans 12 residues. With 2 bases removed from V and 8 bases from J, the gap between germline ends came to 7 bases. CDR1 SEHNR and CDR2 FQNEAQ come from the germline V gene (reference sequence). The CDR3 DNA sequence: TGTGCCAGCAGCTTAAGGGGGGATGAGCAGTTCTTC. It codes for CASSLRGDEQFF.

The gene calls are TRBV5-6 and TRBJ2-3, with D unclear. The CDR3 is 15 residues long. The germline V and J ends were trimmed by 4 bases and 4 bases, with 16 bases remaining between them. CDR1 and CDR2 (germline): SGHDT, YYEEEE. Written as DNA, the CDR3 is TGTGCCAGCAGCCCTGGTGGATCCAGGTCAGATACGCAGTATTTT. Protein sequence: CASSPGGSRSDTQYF.

V gene TRBV5-1 combines with J gene TRBJ2-3, with 7 bases aligning to TRBD2. V gave up 4 bases and J gave up 4 bases; unmatched junction bases: 6. This CDR3 has 14 residues. Germline CDR1 and CDR2: SGHRS and YFSETQ. In DNA form, the CDR3 reads TGCGCCAGCAGCGAACAACGGGGGGCAGATACGCAGTATTTT. Encoded protein: CASSEQRGADTQYF.

This clone occurred once. The J gene is TRBJ2-1, the V gene TRBV10-1; 9 bases are a match to TRBD1. This CDR3 comprises 15 residues. The J segment lost 7 bases and the V segment lost 6 bases, leaving 10 bases of the junction unmatched. Germline CDR1 is WNHNN and CDR2 is SYGVQD (reference sequence). CDR3 nucleotide sequence: TGCGCCAGCAGCATCACCGGGACAGGGACTAATGAGCAGTTCTTC. Translation: CASSITGTGTNEQFF.

The J gene is TRBJ2-3, the V gene TRBV6-6; D may be TRBD1 (5 bases). Germline V gene sequence: CDR1 MNHNY, CDR2 SVGAGI (reference sequence). The CDR3 contains 14 residues. V lost 7 bases to trimming and J lost 2 bases, with 13 bases between them. The CDR3 protein is CASIRGHPTDTQYF. In nucleotides, the CDR3 is TGTGCCAGCATCAGAGGACACCCCACAGATACGCAGTATTTT.

V usage is TRBV5-1 and J usage is TRBJ2-5; D may be TRBD1 (5 bases). V was cut by 2 bases and J by 1 base, with 9 bases left in between. The CDR3 loop spans 14 amino acids. Germline-derived CDR1 and CDR2 are SGHRS and YFSETQ. The CDR3 region is CASSFPGFQETQYF. The DNA for the CDR3 is TGCGCCAGCAGCTTCCCAGGGTTCCAAGAGACCCAGTACTTC.

The J gene is TRBJ2-5, the V gene TRBV5-1; no clear D gene. V was cut by 6 bases and J by 5 bases, with 17 bases left in between. The CDR3 runs to 14 residues. Germline V gene data show CDR1 as SGHRS and CDR2 as YFSETQ. CDR3 amino acids: CASTLAGVGETQYF. The CDR3 DNA follows: TGCGCCAGCACCCTGGCTGGGGTAGGGGAGACCCAGTACTTC.